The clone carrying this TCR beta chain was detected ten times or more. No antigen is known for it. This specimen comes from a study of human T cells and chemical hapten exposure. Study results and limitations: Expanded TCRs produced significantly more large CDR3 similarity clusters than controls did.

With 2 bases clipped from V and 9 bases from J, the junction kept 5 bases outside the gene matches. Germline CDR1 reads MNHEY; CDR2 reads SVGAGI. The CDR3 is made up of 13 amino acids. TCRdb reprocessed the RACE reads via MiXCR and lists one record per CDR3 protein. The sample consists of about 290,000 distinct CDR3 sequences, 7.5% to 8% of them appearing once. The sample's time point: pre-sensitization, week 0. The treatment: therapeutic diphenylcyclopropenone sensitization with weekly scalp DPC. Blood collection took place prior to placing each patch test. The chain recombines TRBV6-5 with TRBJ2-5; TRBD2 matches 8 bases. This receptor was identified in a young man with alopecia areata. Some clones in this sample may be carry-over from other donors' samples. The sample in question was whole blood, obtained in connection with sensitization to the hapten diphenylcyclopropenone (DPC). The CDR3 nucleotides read TGTGCCAGCAGTTACACACGGGGGGGCGCCCAGTACTTC. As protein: CASSYTRGGAQYF.